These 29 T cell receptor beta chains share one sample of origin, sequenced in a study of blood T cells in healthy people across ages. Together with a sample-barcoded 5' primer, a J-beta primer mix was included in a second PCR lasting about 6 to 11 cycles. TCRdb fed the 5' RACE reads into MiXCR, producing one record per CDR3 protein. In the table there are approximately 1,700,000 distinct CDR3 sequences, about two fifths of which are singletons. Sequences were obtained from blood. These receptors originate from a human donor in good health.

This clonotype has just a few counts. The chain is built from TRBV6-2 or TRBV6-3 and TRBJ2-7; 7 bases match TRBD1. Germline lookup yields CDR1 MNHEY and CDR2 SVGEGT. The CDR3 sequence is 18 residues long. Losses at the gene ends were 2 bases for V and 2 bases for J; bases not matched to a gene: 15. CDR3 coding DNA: TGTGCCAGCAGTTACCTCGGGTTCGTTGCGACAGGGACCTACGAGCAGTACTTC. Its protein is CASSYLGFVATGTYEQYF.

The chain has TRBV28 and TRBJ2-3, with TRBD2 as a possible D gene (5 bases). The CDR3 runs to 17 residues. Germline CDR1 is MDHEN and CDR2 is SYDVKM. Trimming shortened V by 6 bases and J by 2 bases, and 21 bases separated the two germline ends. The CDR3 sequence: CASSFQSAGPLTDTQYF. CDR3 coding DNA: TGTGCCAGCAGCTTCCAATCGGCGGGCCCTCTCACAGATACGCAGTATTTT.

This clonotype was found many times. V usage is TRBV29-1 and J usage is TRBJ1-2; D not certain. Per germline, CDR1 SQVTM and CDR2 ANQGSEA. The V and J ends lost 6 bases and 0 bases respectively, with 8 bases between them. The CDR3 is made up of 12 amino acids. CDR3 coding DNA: TGCAGCGTCCGAACTTCTAACTATGGCTACACCTTC. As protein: CSVRTSNYGYTF.

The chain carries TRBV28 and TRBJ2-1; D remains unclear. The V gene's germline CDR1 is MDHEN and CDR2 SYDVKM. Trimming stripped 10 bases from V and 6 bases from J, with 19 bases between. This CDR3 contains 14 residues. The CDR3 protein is CATSPGSRINEQFF. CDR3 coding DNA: TGTGCCACCTCGCCCGGGTCTCGGATCAATGAGCAGTTCTTC. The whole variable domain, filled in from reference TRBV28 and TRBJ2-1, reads DVKVTQSSRYLVKRTGEKVFLECVQDMDHENMFWYRQDPGLGLRLIYFSYDVKMKEKGDIPEGYSVSREKKERFSLILESASTNQTSMYLCATSPGSRINEQFFGPGTRLTVL.

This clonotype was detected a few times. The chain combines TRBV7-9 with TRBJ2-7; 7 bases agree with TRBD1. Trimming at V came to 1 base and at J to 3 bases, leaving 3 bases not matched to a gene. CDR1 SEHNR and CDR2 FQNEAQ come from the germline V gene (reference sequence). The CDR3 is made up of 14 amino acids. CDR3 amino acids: CASSLGDSRYEQYF. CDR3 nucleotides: TGTGCCAGCAGCTTAGGGGACAGTCGCTACGAGCAGTACTTC.

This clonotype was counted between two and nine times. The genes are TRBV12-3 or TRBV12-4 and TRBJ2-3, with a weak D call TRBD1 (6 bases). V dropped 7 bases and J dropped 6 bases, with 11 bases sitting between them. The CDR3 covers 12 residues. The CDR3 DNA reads TGTGCCAGCACCAAAGGGGGTGATACGCAGTATTTT. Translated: CASTKGGDTQYF.

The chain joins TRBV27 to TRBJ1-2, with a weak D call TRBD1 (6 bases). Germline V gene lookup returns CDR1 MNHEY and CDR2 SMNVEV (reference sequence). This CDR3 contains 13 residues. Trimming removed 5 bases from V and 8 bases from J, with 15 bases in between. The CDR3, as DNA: TGTGCCAGCAGTCCTCGGGGGGCGCTAGGCTACACCTTC. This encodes CASSPRGALGYTF.

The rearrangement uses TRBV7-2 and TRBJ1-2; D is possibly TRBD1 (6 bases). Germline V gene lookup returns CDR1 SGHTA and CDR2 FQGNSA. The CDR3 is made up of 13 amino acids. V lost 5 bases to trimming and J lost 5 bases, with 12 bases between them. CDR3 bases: TGTGCCAGCAGCAGAAACAGGGAGTATGGCTACACCTTC. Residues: CASSRNREYGYTF.

The CDR3 coding sequence is TGCAGTGCTAGAGGGTTGGATTACACAGATACGCAGTATTTT. Its protein product is CSARGLDYTDTQYF. The rearrangement joins TRBV20-1 to TRBJ2-3; D is uncertain. V dropped 1 base and J dropped 2 bases, with 10 bases sitting between them. Germline CDR1 is DFQATT and CDR2 is SNEGSKA (reference sequence). The CDR3 is 14 residues long.

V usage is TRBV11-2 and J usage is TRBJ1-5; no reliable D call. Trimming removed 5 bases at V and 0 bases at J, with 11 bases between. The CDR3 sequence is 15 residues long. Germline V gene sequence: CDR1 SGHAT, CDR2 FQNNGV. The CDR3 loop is CASSRNTDSNQPQHF. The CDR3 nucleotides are TGTGCCAGCAGCAGAAATACCGATAGCAATCAGCCCCAGCATTTT.

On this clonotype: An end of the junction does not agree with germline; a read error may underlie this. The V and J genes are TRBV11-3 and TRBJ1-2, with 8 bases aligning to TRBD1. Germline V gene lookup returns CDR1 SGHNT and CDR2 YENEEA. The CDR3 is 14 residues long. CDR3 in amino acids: CASSARTGTYGCTF. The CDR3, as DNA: TGTGCCAGCAGCGCACGGACAGGGACCTATGGCTGCACCTTC.

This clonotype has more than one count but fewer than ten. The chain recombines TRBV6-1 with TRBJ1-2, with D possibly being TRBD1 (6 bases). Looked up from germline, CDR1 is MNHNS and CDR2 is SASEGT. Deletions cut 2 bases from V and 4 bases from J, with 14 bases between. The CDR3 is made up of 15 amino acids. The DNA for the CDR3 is TGTGCCAGCAGTGAATCGACGGGACACGGCTATGGCTACACCTTC. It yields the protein CASSESTGHGYGYTF.

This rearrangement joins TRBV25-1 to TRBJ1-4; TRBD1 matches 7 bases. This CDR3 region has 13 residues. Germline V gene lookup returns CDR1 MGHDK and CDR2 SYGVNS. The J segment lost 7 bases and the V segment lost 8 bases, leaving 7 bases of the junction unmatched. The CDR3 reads CASSGTALEKLFF. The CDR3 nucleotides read TGTGCCAGCTCCGGGACAGCGCTTGAAAAACTGTTTTTT.

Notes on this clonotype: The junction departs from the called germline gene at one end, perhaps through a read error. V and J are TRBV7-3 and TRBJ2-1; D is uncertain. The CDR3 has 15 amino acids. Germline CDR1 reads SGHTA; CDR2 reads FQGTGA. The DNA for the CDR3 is TGTGCCAGCAGCTTAACTTCGAGCTCTTACAATAAGCAGTTCTTC. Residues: CASSLTSSSYNKQFF.

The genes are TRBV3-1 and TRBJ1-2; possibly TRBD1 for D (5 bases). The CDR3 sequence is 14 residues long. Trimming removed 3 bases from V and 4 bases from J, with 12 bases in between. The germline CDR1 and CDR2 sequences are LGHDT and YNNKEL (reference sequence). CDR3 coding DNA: TGTGCCAGCAGCCAGGGCAGGGAGGCCTATGGCTACACCTTC. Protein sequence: CASSQGREAYGYTF.

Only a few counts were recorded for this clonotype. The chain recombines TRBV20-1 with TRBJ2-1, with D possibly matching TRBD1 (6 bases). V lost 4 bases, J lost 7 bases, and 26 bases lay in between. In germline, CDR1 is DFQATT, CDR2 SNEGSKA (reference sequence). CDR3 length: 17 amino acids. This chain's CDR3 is CSAILYYLGQIGNEQFF. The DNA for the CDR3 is TGCAGTGCTATCCTCTACTACCTCGGACAGATTGGGAATGAGCAGTTCTTC.

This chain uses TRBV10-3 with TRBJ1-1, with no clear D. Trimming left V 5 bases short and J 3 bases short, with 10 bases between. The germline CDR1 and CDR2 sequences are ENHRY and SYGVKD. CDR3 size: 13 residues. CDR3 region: CAISTVVDTEAFF. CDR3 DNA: TGTGCCATCAGTACTGTAGTGGACACTGAAGCTTTCTTT.

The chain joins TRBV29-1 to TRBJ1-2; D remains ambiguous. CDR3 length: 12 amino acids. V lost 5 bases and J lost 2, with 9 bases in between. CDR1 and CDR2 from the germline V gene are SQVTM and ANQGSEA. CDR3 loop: CSVRSTNYGYTF. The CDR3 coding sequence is TGCAGCGTTCGGTCAACAAACTATGGCTACACCTTC.

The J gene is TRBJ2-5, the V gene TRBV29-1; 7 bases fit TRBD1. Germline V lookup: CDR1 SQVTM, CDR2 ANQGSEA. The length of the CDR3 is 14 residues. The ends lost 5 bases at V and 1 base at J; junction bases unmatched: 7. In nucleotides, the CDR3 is TGCAGCGTTCCCCACCCAGGGGGCCAAGAGACCCAGTACTTC. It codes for CSVPHPGGQETQYF.

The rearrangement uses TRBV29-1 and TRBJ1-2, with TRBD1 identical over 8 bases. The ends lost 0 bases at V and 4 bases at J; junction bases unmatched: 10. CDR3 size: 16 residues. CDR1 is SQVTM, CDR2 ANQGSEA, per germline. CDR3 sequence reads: CSVEDRQGSLVYGYTF. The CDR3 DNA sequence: TGCAGCGTTGAAGATCGACAGGGGAGTCTGGTCTATGGCTACACCTTC.

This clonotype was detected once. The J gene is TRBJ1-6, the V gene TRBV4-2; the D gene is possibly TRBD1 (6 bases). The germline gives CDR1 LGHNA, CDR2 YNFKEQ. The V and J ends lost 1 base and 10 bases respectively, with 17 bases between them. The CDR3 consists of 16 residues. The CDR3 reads CASSQGQTLRGSPLHF. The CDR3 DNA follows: TGTGCCAGCAGCCAAGGACAGACCCTGAGGGGGTCACCCCTCCACTTT.

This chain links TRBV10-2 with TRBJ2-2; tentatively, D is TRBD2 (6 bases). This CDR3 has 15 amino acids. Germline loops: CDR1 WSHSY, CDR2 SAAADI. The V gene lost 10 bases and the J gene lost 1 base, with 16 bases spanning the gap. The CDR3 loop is CATSSGLMNTGELFF. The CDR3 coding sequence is TGCGCCACCTCATCGGGACTCATGAACACCGGGGAGCTGTTTTTT.

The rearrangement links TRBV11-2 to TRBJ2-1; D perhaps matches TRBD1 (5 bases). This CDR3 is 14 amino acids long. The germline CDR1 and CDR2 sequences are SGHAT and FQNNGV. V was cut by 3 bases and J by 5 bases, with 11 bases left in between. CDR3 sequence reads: CASSFGVGDNEQFF. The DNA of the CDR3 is TGTGCCAGCAGCTTTGGCGTAGGGGACAATGAGCAGTTCTTC.

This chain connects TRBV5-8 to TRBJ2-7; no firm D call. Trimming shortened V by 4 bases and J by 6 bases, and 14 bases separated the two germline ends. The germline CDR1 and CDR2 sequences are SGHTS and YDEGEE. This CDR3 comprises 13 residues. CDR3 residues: CASSPPAISEQYF. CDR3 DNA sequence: TGTGCCAGCAGCCCCCCAGCTATTTCCGAGCAGTACTTC.

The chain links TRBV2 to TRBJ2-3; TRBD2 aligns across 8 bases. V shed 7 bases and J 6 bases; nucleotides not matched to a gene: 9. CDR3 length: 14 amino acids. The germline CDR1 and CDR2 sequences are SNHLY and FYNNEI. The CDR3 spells CASTAGGVMDTQYF. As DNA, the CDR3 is TGTGCCAGCACGGCGGGGGGTGTGATGGATACGCAGTATTTT.

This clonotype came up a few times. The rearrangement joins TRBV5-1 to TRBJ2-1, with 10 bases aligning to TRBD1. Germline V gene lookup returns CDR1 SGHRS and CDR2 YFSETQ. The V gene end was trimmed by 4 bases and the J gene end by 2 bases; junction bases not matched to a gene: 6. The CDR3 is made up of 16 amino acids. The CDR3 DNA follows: TGCGCCAGCAGCCCGAGACAGGGGGCAACCTACAATGAGCAGTTCTTC. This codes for CASSPRQGATYNEQFF. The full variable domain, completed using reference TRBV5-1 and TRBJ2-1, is KAGVTQTPRYLIKTRGQQVTLSCSPISGHRSVSWYQQTPGQGLQFLFEYFSETQRNKGNFPGRFSGRQFSNSRSEMNVSTLELGDSALYLCASSPRQGATYNEQFFGPGTRLTVL.

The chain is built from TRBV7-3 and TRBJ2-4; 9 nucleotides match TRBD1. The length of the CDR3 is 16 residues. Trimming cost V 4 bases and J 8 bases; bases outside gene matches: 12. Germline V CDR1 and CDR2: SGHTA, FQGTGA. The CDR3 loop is CASSYRDRALADIQYF. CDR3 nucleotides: TGTGCCAGCAGCTACCGGGACAGGGCCCTAGCGGACATTCAGTACTTC.

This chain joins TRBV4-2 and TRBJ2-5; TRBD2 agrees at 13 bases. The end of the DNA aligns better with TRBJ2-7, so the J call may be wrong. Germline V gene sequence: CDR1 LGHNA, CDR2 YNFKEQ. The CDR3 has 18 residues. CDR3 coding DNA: TGTGCCAGCAGCCAAGTTGGGACTAGCGGGGCTTTTATATACGAGCAGTACTTC. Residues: CASSQVGTSGAFIYEQYF.

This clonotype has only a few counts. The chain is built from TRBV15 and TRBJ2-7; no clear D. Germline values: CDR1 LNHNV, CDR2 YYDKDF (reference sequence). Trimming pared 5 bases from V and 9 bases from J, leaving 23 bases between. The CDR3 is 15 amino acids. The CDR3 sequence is CATSVSRGPYQGQYF. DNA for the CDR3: TGTGCCACCAGCGTATCCAGAGGACCCTACCAAGGGCAGTACTTC.